What follows is one TCR beta chain and its context. Its target is not known. What was sequenced were expressed TCRB transcripts, since all of the isolated RNA had been reverse transcribed. Assay: immunoSEQ multiplex PCR; the TCRdb copy retains only in-frame clones and omits some. Of 200,000 to 250,000 clones in the sample, around 68% were seen once. This record belongs to a study of beta chain features in type 1 diabetes. The CDR3 spans 13 residues. Trimming stripped 4 bases from V and 8 bases from J, with 12 bases between. The germline V gene encodes CDR1 LNHDA and CDR2 SQIVND (reference sequence). Study-wide points: VDJ junctions in type 1 diabetes patients carried more deletions and fewer insertions.

The sequence derives from a man aged 25 to 40 in good health. The material sequenced was naive CD4+ T cells from blood. The chain couples TRBV19 to TRBJ2-4; D unclear. CDR3 nucleotides: TGTGCCAGTAGTACGGGTGCCTTGGACATTCAGTACTTC. This gives the protein CASSTGALDIQYF.